The 29 T cell receptor beta chains below were found in one sample sequenced in a study of blood T cells in healthy people across ages (dated by TCRdb to between 2015 and 2016). The receptor library was made with 5' RACE. Sequencing instrument: Illumina HiSeq 2500. A second roughly 6 to 11 cycle PCR used a sample-barcoded 5' primer and a J-beta primer mix. TCRdb passed the public sequencing reads through fastp at Q25 and MiXCR, retaining productive beta sequences. Rows matching on CDR3 protein sequence are summarized as one entry with the most common DNA and genes. This sample holds fewer than 800,000 distinct CDR3 sequences; about 30% were observed only once. The ten largest clones capture approximately 15% of the sample. The sample taken for sequencing was blood. The source of these receptors is a woman of 80 years or more in good health. Donor details come from another sample of the same person, matched by shared clones.

This clonotype was seen at least ten times. The chain links TRBV20-1 to TRBJ1-2; no clear D gene. The CDR3 length is 15 residues. V lost 3 bases and J 2 bases, leaving 16 bases between the germline ends. CDR1 and CDR2 from the germline V gene are DFQATT and SNEGSKA (reference sequence). This chain's CDR3 is CSASLNSAVNYGYTF. CDR3 DNA sequence: TGCAGTGCTAGTCTAAACTCAGCGGTAAACTATGGCTACACCTTC.

The V and J genes are TRBV7-8 and TRBJ1-2; 8 bases are shared with TRBD1. The CDR3 has 15 residues. From germline, CDR1 is SGHVS and CDR2 FQNEAQ. J gave up 7 bases and V 4 bases, and 11 bases lay outside the gene matches. CDR3 loop: CASSSPTGGYGGYTF. The DNA of the CDR3 is TGTGCCAGCAGCTCCCCCACAGGGGGTTATGGTGGCTACACCTTC.

Of note for this clonotype: This clone may be a read error of a much larger clone one base away. The chain couples TRBV10-3 to TRBJ1-2, with D possibly being TRBD1 (5 bases). Germline lookup yields CDR1 ENHRY and CDR2 SYGVKD. This CDR3 has 12 residues. CDR3 in DNA: TGTGCCACCAGTGGGGGAGTCTATGGCTACACCTTC. It translates to CATSGGVYGYTF.

This clonotype showed up many times. This sequence joins TRBV6-5 and TRBJ2-7; D is unresolved. Germline CDR1 reads MNHEY; CDR2 reads SVGAGI. This CDR3 is 11 amino acids long. Between the trimmed V and J ends, which lost 6 bases and 3 bases, there was a span of 6 bases. Here the CDR3 reads CASRDGYEQYF. CDR3 DNA: TGTGCCAGCAGGGACGGCTACGAGCAGTACTTC.

This clonotype was observed a handful of times. The V call is TRBV20-1, the J call TRBJ1-1, with D unclear. Germline CDR1 DFQATT, CDR2 SNEGSKA (reference sequence). With 2 bases removed from V and 5 bases from J, the gap between germline ends came to 15 bases. The CDR3 has 14 amino acids. The CDR3 coding sequence is TGCAGTGCTAGATCCCCGGCGGGTGGGACTGAAGCTTTCTTT. Protein sequence: CSARSPAGGTEAFF.

This clonotype was recorded many times. The chain combines TRBV6-5 with TRBJ2-7; D is ambiguous. V shed 4 bases and J shed 0 bases, with 16 bases lying between them. The germline V gene has CDR1 MNHEY and CDR2 SVGAGI. This CDR3 is built from 16 residues. This CDR3 reads CASSSNQRIDSYEQYF. For the CDR3, the DNA is TGTGCCAGCAGTTCCAACCAGAGGATCGACTCCTACGAGCAGTACTTC.

There are many counts of this clonotype. CDR3 coding DNA: TGTGCCAGCAGTCCCGGACTGAGCGGGACCCAGTACTTC. This sequence encodes CASSPGLSGTQYF. The chain has TRBV28 and TRBJ2-5, with D perhaps matching TRBD2 (5 bases). Per germline, CDR1 MDHEN and CDR2 SYDVKM. Trimming stripped 5 bases from V and 7 bases from J, with 14 bases between. The CDR3 totals 13 residues.

At least ten counts were recorded for this clonotype. The chain employs TRBV11-2 and TRBJ2-5, with TRBD2 identical over 8 bases. The CDR3 spans 15 residues. V lost 5 bases, J lost 4 bases, and 9 bases stayed unmatched. Germline CDR1 SGHAT, CDR2 FQNNGV. CDR3 protein: CASSIDSGGGETQYF. The CDR3 coding sequence is TGTGCCAGCAGCATTGACTCGGGAGGGGGAGAGACCCAGTACTTC. The entire variable domain, with the rest obtained from reference TRBV11-2 and TRBJ2-5, is as follows: EAGVAQSPRYKIIEKRQSVAFWCNPISGHATLYWYQQILGQGPKLLIQFQNNGVVDDSQLPKDRFSAERLKGVDSTLKIQPAKLEDSAVYLCASSIDSGGGETQYFGPGTRLLVL.

The rearrangement links TRBV27 to TRBJ2-5, with 9 bases that match TRBD2. Trimming took 1 base from V and 7 from J; bases not matched to a gene: 7. This CDR3 is built from 15 residues. Germline CDR1 reads MNHEY; CDR2 reads SMNVEV (reference sequence). CDR3 amino acids: CASSLFAGGLGTQYF. In DNA form, the CDR3 reads TGTGCCAGCAGTTTATTTGCGGGGGGGCTGGGGACCCAGTACTTC.

This clonotype was seen at least ten times. V is TRBV9 and J is TRBJ1-2; D is perhaps TRBD1 (5 bases). This CDR3 is 14 amino acids long. Germline CDR1 and CDR2: SGDLS and YYNGEE. The V and J ends lost 2 bases and 7 bases respectively, with 15 bases between them. CDR3 DNA: TGTGCCAGCAGCGTTGACAGCTCTCGGGGTGGCTACACCTTC. Amino acids: CASSVDSSRGGYTF.

The V call is TRBV19, the J call TRBJ1-1; 7 bases map to TRBD1. V gave up 6 bases and J gave up 7 bases; unmatched junction bases: 8. CDR1 is LNHDA and CDR2 is SQIVND in the germline V gene (reference sequence). This CDR3 contains 13 residues. The CDR3 sequence: CASRRDSYSEAFF. CDR3 in DNA: TGTGCCAGTAGGCGGGACAGCTATAGTGAAGCTTTCTTT.

This clonotype was detected ten times or more. The chain joins TRBV7-8 to TRBJ2-5, with TRBD2 identical over 16 bases. This CDR3 is built from 18 residues. Unmatched junction bases numbered 10, after V lost 5 bases and J lost 4 bases. The germline V gene encodes CDR1 SGHVS and CDR2 FQNEAQ. The CDR3 coding sequence is TGTGCCAGCAGCCCGAGCGGGACTAGCGGGGGGGTCACAGAGACCCAGTACTTC. Amino acid sequence: CASSPSGTSGGVTETQYF.

The sample holds a few counts of this clonotype. The chain has TRBV11-2 and TRBJ1-1; no reliable D call. CDR1 is SGHAT and CDR2 is FQNNGV in the germline V gene. Trimming stripped 3 bases from V and 7 bases from J, with 9 bases between. The CDR3 is 12 amino acids. Here the CDR3 DNA reads TGTGCCAGCAGCTTCTGGGAGAGTGAAGCTTTCTTT. Translating gives CASSFWESEAFF.

This clonotype was found many times. This chain connects TRBV20-1 to TRBJ2-5, with a tentative D call TRBD2 (5 bases). V lost 6 bases and J lost 2, with 13 bases in between. The CDR3 spans 13 residues. Germline V gene data show CDR1 as DFQATT and CDR2 as SNEGSKA (reference sequence). CDR3: CSAPTTTQETQYF. CDR3 DNA: TGCAGTGCCCCGACTACCACACAAGAGACCCAGTACTTC.

This chain uses TRBV29-1 with TRBJ2-3; unclear D gene. Germline V gene data show CDR1 as SQVTM and CDR2 as ANQGSEA. The CDR3 has 13 residues. Trimming removed 3 bases from V and 4 bases from J, with 11 bases in between. CDR3 residues: CSVDQVAADTQYF. CDR3 sequence (DNA): TGCAGCGTTGATCAGGTTGCGGCAGATACGCAGTATTTT.

The V call is TRBV6-2 or TRBV6-3, the J call TRBJ2-1; the D call may be TRBD1 or TRBD2 (5 bases each). This CDR3 has 15 residues. Deletions cut 2 bases from V and 9 bases from J, with 17 bases between. The germline CDR1 and CDR2 sequences are MNHEY and SVGEGT. The CDR3: CASSYLVGAISEQFF. Written as DNA, the CDR3 is TGTGCCAGCAGTTACCTAGTCGGGGCCATATCTGAGCAGTTCTTC.

This clonotype has only a few counts. The chain combines TRBV27 with TRBJ1-2, with D possibly being TRBD1 (5 bases). Germline assignment: CDR1 MNHEY and CDR2 SMNVEV (reference sequence). Deletions cut 8 bases from V and 6 bases from J, with 13 bases between. CDR3 length: 12 residues. This CDR3 is CASGHRTDGYTF. CDR3 coding DNA: TGTGCCAGCGGACACCGGACGGATGGCTACACCTTC.

The chain links TRBV25-1 to TRBJ2-5; 7 bases match TRBD2. Germline assignment: CDR1 MGHDK and CDR2 SYGVNS. J was trimmed by 5 bases and V by 4 bases; bases with no gene match: 19. This CDR3 has 18 amino acids. The CDR3 here is CASSAVGSSGPEWETQYF. The CDR3, as DNA: TGTGCCAGCAGTGCCGTTGGGTCTAGCGGCCCTGAATGGGAGACCCAGTACTTC.

This clonotype was recorded at least ten times. The V and J genes are TRBV5-1 and TRBJ2-1; 9 bases agree with TRBD2. With 0 bases clipped from V and 7 bases from J, the junction kept 2 bases outside the gene matches. Germline V gene data show CDR1 as SGHRS and CDR2 as YFSETQ. CDR3 length: 14 residues. The CDR3 nucleotides read TGCGCCAGCAGCTTGGAGCTAGCGGGAAATGAGCAGTTCTTC. Translation gives CASSLELAGNEQFF.

This clonotype was recorded a few times. This chain joins TRBV5-1 and TRBJ2-5; 8 nucleotides line up with TRBD1. Per the germline V gene, CDR1 is SGHRS and CDR2 is YFSETQ. V lost 4 bases and J lost 1; bases outside the gene matches: 6. CDR3 length: 15 amino acids. The CDR3, as DNA: TGCGCCAGCAGCGAAACCACAGGGGGCCAAGAGACCCAGTACTTC. Translating gives CASSETTGGQETQYF.

V usage is TRBV21-1 and J usage is TRBJ2-7; the table's D gene call, TRBD1, was not cross checked with the DNA. TRBV21-1 is listed as a pseudogene. The CDR3 is 13 amino acids. CDR3 coding DNA: TGTGCCAGCAGGGGTCTCGAGTGCGGGGCCCAGTACTTC. As protein: CASRGLECGAQYF.

With respect to this clonotype: Sequence at one end of the junction differs from germline and may be a read error. The chain uses TRBV11-2 and TRBJ2-7, with D tentatively TRBD1 (6 bases). Per the germline V gene, CDR1 is SGHAT and CDR2 is FQNNGV. The CDR3 consists of 16 residues. CDR3: CASSGRTVSSYNERYF. The CDR3 nucleotides are TGTGCCAGCAGCGGTAGGACAGTCAGTTCCTACAATGAGCGGTACTTC.

This clonotype was found many times. The chain has TRBV10-3 and TRBJ2-7; TRBD2 aligns across 8 bases. This CDR3 comprises 14 residues. The germline V gene encodes CDR1 ENHRY and CDR2 SYGVKD. Trimming at V came to 4 bases and at J to 0 bases, leaving 2 bases not matched to a gene. Written as DNA, the CDR3 is TGTGCCATCAGTGGTAGCGGGGCCTCCTACGAGCAGTACTTC. It codes for CAISGSGASYEQYF.

This clonotype was found many times. The chain combines TRBV20-1 with TRBJ1-1, with TRBD1 as a possible D gene (6 bases). This CDR3 comprises 15 residues. Germline V gene sequence: CDR1 DFQATT, CDR2 SNEGSKA (reference sequence). V lost 3 bases and J 1 base, leaving 15 bases between the germline ends. In DNA, the CDR3 is TGCAGTGCTAGGCCCGGGGGCTCTTCGAACACTGAAGCTTTCTTT. Its protein is CSARPGGSSNTEAFF.

This sequence joins TRBV6-5 and TRBJ2-7; 8 bases align to TRBD1. The CDR3 consists of 17 residues. Unmatched junction bases numbered 7, after V lost 0 bases and J lost 0 bases. CDR1 is MNHEY and CDR2 is SVGAGI in the germline V gene. CDR3 nucleotide sequence: TGTGCCAGCAGTTACTCGAAACTGGGGACAGGCTCCTACGAGCAGTACTTC. It translates to CASSYSKLGTGSYEQYF.

Ten or more counts support this clonotype. V and J are TRBV20-1 and TRBJ2-1; 8 nucleotides align to TRBD2. CDR1 is DFQATT and CDR2 is SNEGSKA in the germline V gene (reference sequence). J was trimmed by 8 bases and V by 3 bases; bases with no gene match: 3. The CDR3 runs 12 residues. The CDR3 nucleotides are TGCAGTGCTAGCGTCGGGGGGGATGAGCAGTTCTTC. It encodes CSASVGGDEQFF.

This clonotype was seen many times. The rearrangement joins TRBV7-8 to TRBJ2-7, with D maybe TRBD2 (5 bases). Trimming took off 6 bases at V and 2 bases at J, with 11 bases between the two ends. Germline V lookup: CDR1 SGHVS, CDR2 FQNEAQ. This CDR3 has 13 amino acids. The CDR3 nucleotides are TGTGCCAGCAGGGTTAGCGCAACCTACGAGCAGTACTTC. Its protein is CASRVSATYEQYF.

This clonotype has ten or more counts. The chain carries TRBV5-1 and TRBJ2-3; D unresolved. Germline CDR1 and CDR2: SGHRS and YFSETQ. V was pared by 3 bases and J by 2 bases, with 16 bases between. CDR3 length equals 16 residues. CDR3 loop: CASSSGLRPNTDTQYF. CDR3 nucleotides: TGCGCCAGCAGCTCCGGGCTCCGCCCTAACACAGATACGCAGTATTTT. The whole variable domain, filled in from reference TRBV5-1 and TRBJ2-3, reads KAGVTQTPRYLIKTRGQQVTLSCSPISGHRSVSWYQQTPGQGLQFLFEYFSETQRNKGNFPGRFSGRQFSNSRSEMNVSTLELGDSALYLCASSSGLRPNTDTQYFGPGTRLTVL.

A few counts support this clonotype. CDR3 sequence (DNA): TGTGCCAGCAGTGGGGGGGGGAGACAAGAGACCCAGTACTTC. Encoded protein: CASSGGGRQETQYF. This sequence joins TRBV6-1 and TRBJ2-5, with 7 bases lining up with TRBD2. Germline V gene lookup returns CDR1 MNHNS and CDR2 SASEGT. CDR3 length: 14 amino acids. V lost 4 bases and J lost 2; bases outside the gene matches: 4.